A single sample is the source of the 8 T cell receptor beta chains below, sequenced in a study of molecular identifiers for immune sequencing clone quantification. TCRdb reprocessed the PCR reads via MiXCR and lists one record per CDR3 protein. This table holds 50,000 or so distinct CDR3 sequences, almost 25% found once. Sequencing was carried out using naive CD8+ T cells from blood, with Jurkat cell RNA spiked in. Described subset: FACS-sorted CD8+CD4-CCR7+CD45RA+ naive T cells. All receptors come from a human donor in good health. Some libraries in this study had Jurkat cell RNA spiked in.

To note about this clonotype: The conserved closing phenylalanine or tryptophan is absent in this CDR3, likely reflecting a read error. The DNA is omitted, as the CDR3 cannot be located on it reliably, and the CDR3 follows TCRdb's listing. The CDR3 here is CASSSSLRTGGYEQYS. The V and J genes are TRBV7-9 and TRBJ2-7; the table's D call, TRBD1, was not checked against the DNA. Germline loops: CDR1 SEHNR, CDR2 FQNEAQ (reference sequence). The CDR3 spans 16 amino acids, including both terminal residues.

Regarding this clonotype: It may be a read error: a sequence one base away is much more abundant. CDR3 coding DNA: TGTGCCAGCAGCCTCAGGGGTTCCCCCAACAATGAGCAGTTCTTC. It codes for CASSLRGSPNNEQFF. The chain joins TRBV5-6 to TRBJ2-1, with D possibly matching TRBD1 (6 bases). CDR1 and CDR2 from the germline V gene are SGHDT and YYEEEE. The length of the CDR3 is 15 residues. V lost 4 bases and J lost 5, with 16 bases in between.

This clonotype was counted ten times or more. The chain uses TRBV9 and TRBJ2-2, with D possibly being TRBD1 (6 bases). V gave up 2 bases and J gave up 6 bases, with 11 bases separating them. The germline gives CDR1 SGDLS, CDR2 YYNGEE. The CDR3 spans 14 residues. The CDR3 loop is CASSVAQGSGELFF. The CDR3 DNA reads as TGTGCCAGCAGCGTGGCACAGGGCTCCGGGGAGCTGTTTTTT.

This clonotype was detected many times. J is TRBJ2-1 and V is TRBV4-1, with 8 nucleotides matching TRBD2. With 2 bases clipped from V and 8 bases from J, the junction kept 8 bases outside the gene matches. This CDR3 comprises 15 residues. Germline CDR1 reads MGHRA; CDR2 reads YSYEKL. DNA for the CDR3: TGCGCCAGCAGCCAATTGATACTAGCGGAGGATGAGCAGTTCTTC. Translation gives CASSQLILAEDEQFF.

This clonotype has a count of ten or more. CDR3 nucleotide sequence: TGTGCCAGCAGTGATCTAGTGACTCAGCCCCAGCATTTT. Translation: CASSDLVTQPQHF. The chain links TRBV6-1 to TRBJ1-5, with D unresolved. Germline V gene lookup returns CDR1 MNHNS and CDR2 SASEGT. The CDR3 consists of 13 residues. V was trimmed by 3 bases and J by 6 bases, leaving 9 bases between them.

In its sample, this clonotype was seen many times. The V call is TRBV7-9, the J call TRBJ2-1; D is ambiguous. Germline CDR1 reads SEHNR; CDR2 reads FQNEAQ (reference sequence). With 1 base removed from V and 1 base from J, the gap between germline ends came to 8 bases. The length of the CDR3 is 15 residues. CDR3 sequence: CASSLGLGSYNEQFF. DNA of the CDR3: TGTGCCAGCAGCTTAGGGCTAGGATCCTACAATGAGCAGTTCTTC. Full variable domain (remainder filled in from reference TRBV7-9 and TRBJ2-1): DTGVSQNPRHKITKRGQNVTFRCDPISEHNRLYWYRQTLGQGPEFLTYFQNEAQLEKSRLLSDRFSAERPKGSFSTLEIQRTEQGDSAMYLCASSLGLGSYNEQFFGPGTRLTVL.

This clonotype was seen ten or more times. The chain combines TRBV19 with TRBJ1-2; a weak D match, TRBD1 (6 bases). The V end lost 3 bases, the J end lost 2 bases, and 13 bases lay between the germline ends. Per germline, CDR1 LNHDA and CDR2 SQIVND (reference sequence). This CDR3 has 15 residues. The CDR3 DNA is TGTGCCAGTAGTATCGCCCCACAGGGCAACTATGGCTACACCTTC. It specifies CASSIAPQGNYGYTF.

The J gene is TRBJ1-5, the V gene TRBV28; 11 bases are a match to TRBD1. The V gene's germline CDR1 is MDHEN and CDR2 SYDVKM. V was pared by 6 bases and J by 4 bases, with 8 bases of the junction left unmatched. The CDR3 extends over 16 amino acids. This chain's CDR3 is CASRFGQGAWNQPQHF. The CDR3 bases are TGTGCCAGCAGATTCGGACAGGGGGCTTGGAATCAGCCCCAGCATTTT.